This passage covers 30 T cell receptor beta chains from one sample sequenced in a study of blood T cell repertoires in COVID-19. TCRdb's copy holds only in-frame clones and misses some; the assay was immunoSEQ multiplex PCR. The sample has 95,000 to 100,000 clones; over 75% are singletons. Material for sequencing was peripheral blood. The receptor source for this set is a woman younger than 45 with acute or convalescent COVID-19.

CDR3 in amino acids: CASSEGTGNTIYF. DNA for the CDR3: TGTGCCAGCAGCGAGGGCACTGGAAACACCATATATTTT. This chain joins TRBV7-8 and TRBJ1-3; D is undetermined. Deletions cut 5 bases from V and 2 bases from J, with 7 bases between. Germline V gene lookup returns CDR1 SGHVS and CDR2 FQNEAQ. The CDR3 contains 13 residues.

The genes are TRBV29-1 and TRBJ1-1, with 7 positions matching TRBD1. With V trimmed by 7 bases and J by 2 bases, 7 bases remained unmatched. CDR3 size: 13 residues. CDR1 and CDR2 (germline): SQVTM, ANQGSEA. CDR3 in DNA: TGCAGCGCCCTCCGGGACAGAAACACTGAAGCTTTCTTT. Translated: CSALRDRNTEAFF.

The chain has TRBV28 and TRBJ2-7; TRBD2 is a possible D gene (5 bases). The CDR3 runs 13 residues. Germline CDR1 and CDR2: MDHEN and SYDVKM. Trimming pared 3 bases from V and 5 bases from J, leaving 11 bases between. The CDR3 region is CASSFGGYNEQYF. The CDR3 nucleotides are TGTGCCAGCAGTTTTGGCGGGTATAACGAGCAGTACTTC.

The chain employs TRBV5-8 and TRBJ2-7; maybe TRBD2 (6 bases). Trimming took off 4 bases at V and 2 bases at J, with 10 bases between the two ends. This CDR3 is 13 amino acids long. Germline-derived CDR1 and CDR2 are SGHTS and YDEGEE. CDR3 residues: CASSGGTAYEQYF. The CDR3 region has the DNA TGTGCCAGCAGCGGCGGGACGGCCTACGAGCAGTACTTC.

The genes are TRBV12-3 or TRBV12-4 and TRBJ1-1, with D unclear. CDR3 length equals 10 residues. V was trimmed by 6 bases and J by 10 bases, leaving 9 bases between them. In DNA form, the CDR3 reads TGTGCCAGCAGCCCTTTGAGAGCTTTCTTT. It is translated as CASSPLRAFF.

The V call is TRBV25-1, the J call TRBJ1-1; 9 bases are a match to TRBD1. V lost 0 bases to trimming and J lost 11 bases; unmatched junction nucleotides: 10. CDR1 and CDR2 (germline): MGHDK, SYGVNS. The CDR3 spans 15 residues. The DNA of the CDR3 is TGTGCCAGCAGTGAATACGTACAGGGGGCAGGAGGGGCTTTCTTT. Translated, it gives CASSEYVQGAGGAFF. The complete variable domain, with remaining parts taken from reference TRBV25-1 and TRBJ1-1, reads EADIYQTPRYLVIGTGKKITLECSQTMGHDKMYWYQQDPGMELHLIHYSYGVNSTEKGDLSSESTVSRIRTEHFPLTLESARPSHTSQYLCASSEYVQGAGGAFFGQGTRLTVV.

The rearrangement joins TRBV7-2 to TRBJ2-3; D gene unclear. CDR1 and CDR2 (germline): SGHTA, FQGNSA. CDR3 length equals 13 residues. Trimming pared 1 base from V and 6 bases from J, leaving 8 bases between. Here the CDR3 DNA reads TGTGCCAGCAGCTTAGTGGCCTCGGATACGCAGTATTTT. This codes for CASSLVASDTQYF.

The gene calls are TRBV5-6 and TRBJ2-7, with D possibly being TRBD1 (5 bases). This CDR3 comprises 12 residues. The ends were cut back, 4 bases at V and 3 bases at J, with 8 bases in the middle. From germline, CDR1 is SGHDT and CDR2 YYEEEE. CDR3 region: CASSLQGYEQYF. The CDR3 DNA is TGTGCCAGCAGCCTCCAGGGCTACGAGCAGTACTTC.

This clone occurred a few times. The chain joins TRBV27 to TRBJ2-7, with D possibly matching TRBD2 (6 bases). The length of the CDR3 is 15 residues. Germline V lookup: CDR1 MNHEY, CDR2 SMNVEV (reference sequence). The V end was cut by 3 bases, the J end by 4 bases, with 16 bases between. The chain's CDR3 is CASSFSMAGRYEQYF. CDR3 DNA sequence: TGTGCCAGCAGTTTTTCAATGGCAGGGAGGTACGAGCAGTACTTC.

The chain recombines TRBV20-1 with TRBJ1-1; D gene ambiguous. The CDR3 contains 10 residues. CDR1 and CDR2 from the germline V gene are DFQATT and SNEGSKA (reference sequence). Trimming pared 6 bases from V and 7 bases from J, leaving 9 bases between. CDR3 protein: CSAAQNEAFF. Here the CDR3 DNA reads TGCAGTGCCGCTCAGAATGAAGCTTTCTTT.

The rearrangement links TRBV2 to TRBJ2-2; TRBD1 is a possible D gene (5 bases). Germline CDR1 is SNHLY and CDR2 is FYNNEI. The CDR3 is made up of 15 amino acids. V dropped 6 bases and J dropped 5 bases, with 16 bases sitting between them. The CDR3, as DNA: TGTGCCAGCAGAGGGCTAAGGGGAAGAACCGGGGAGCTGTTTTTT. Its translation: CASRGLRGRTGELFF.

The CDR3 bases are TGTGCCTGGAGTGTACGAAACAGGGGAAGTGAAAAACTGTTTTTT. Translated, it gives CAWSVRNRGSEKLFF. The gene calls are TRBV30 and TRBJ1-4; the match to TRBD1 covers 7 bases. After removal of 0 bases from V and 7 bases from J, the junction contained 8 bases not matched to a gene. This CDR3 is 15 amino acids long. Germline CDR1 and CDR2: GTSNPN and SVGIG (reference sequence). Looking up the rest from reference TRBV30 and TRBJ1-4 gives the full variable domain: SQTIHQWPATLVQPVGSPLSLECTVEGTSNPNLYWYRQAAGRGLQLLFYSVGIGQISSEVPQNLSASRPQDRQFILSSKKLLLSDSGFYLCAWSVRNRGSEKLFFGSGTQLSVL.

This sequence joins TRBV9 and TRBJ2-1; no definite D call. V lost 0 bases and J 2 bases, leaving 9 bases between the germline ends. This CDR3 region has 15 residues. The germline V gene encodes CDR1 SGDLS and CDR2 YYNGEE. The CDR3, as DNA: TGTGCCAGCAGCGTAGCCCCCTCAGCCTACAATGAGCAGTTCTTC. Protein product: CASSVAPSAYNEQFF.

The V and J genes are TRBV11-3 and TRBJ1-3; no clear D. Germline V gene lookup returns CDR1 SGHNT and CDR2 YENEEA. The V end was cut by 2 bases, the J end by 0 bases, with 5 bases between. This CDR3 has 14 residues. In DNA, the CDR3 is TGTGCCAGCAGCTTACGGGACTCTGGAAACACCATATATTTT. Translating it yields CASSLRDSGNTIYF.

This chain uses TRBV5-1 with TRBJ2-7, with a tentative D call TRBD2 (5 bases). Germline values: CDR1 SGHRS, CDR2 YFSETQ. The V and J ends lost 3 bases and 9 bases respectively, with 13 bases between them. The CDR3 is 12 amino acids. CDR3 protein: CASSSAGIPQYF. DNA for the CDR3: TGCGCCAGCAGCTCCGCCGGGATACCGCAGTACTTC.

This chain joins TRBV6-2 or TRBV6-3 and TRBJ2-7, with D maybe TRBD1 (6 bases). The V and J ends lost 5 bases and 1 base respectively, with 21 bases between them. The CDR3 has 17 amino acids. Germline V gene sequence: CDR1 MNHEY, CDR2 SVGEGT. The CDR3, as DNA: TGTGCCAGCAGTGGCTCCCCCTCACACAGGGTATCCTACGAGCAGTACTTC. Its translation: CASSGSPSHRVSYEQYF.

The rearrangement links TRBV7-7 to TRBJ2-2; TRBD1 matches at 8 bases. The CDR3 is made up of 15 amino acids. Germline values: CDR1 SSHAT, CDR2 FNYEAQ (reference sequence). V shed 5 bases, J shed 4 bases, and the junction held 6 bases outside the gene matches. CDR3 DNA sequence: TGTGCCAGCAGCCCTGACAGGGGAATCACCGGGGAGCTGTTTTTT. Protein sequence: CASSPDRGITGELFF.

This clone was seen just once. V gene TRBV6-1 combines with J gene TRBJ1-2; D unclear. The CDR3 consists of 13 residues. Trimming removed 2 bases at V and 1 base at J, with 5 bases between. Germline V gene data show CDR1 as MNHNS and CDR2 as SASEGT. The CDR3 sequence: CASSELFNYGYTF. CDR3 coding DNA: TGTGCCAGCAGTGAATTATTTAACTATGGCTACACCTTC.

This clone was picked up one time. This chain uses TRBV10-2 with TRBJ2-1, with 11 positions matching TRBD2. V lost 8 bases and J lost 6; bases outside the gene matches: 6. Germline values: CDR1 WSHSY, CDR2 SAAADI. This CDR3 has 14 residues. The CDR3 sequence: CASEVAGGRNEQFF. As DNA, the CDR3 is TGCGCCAGCGAGGTAGCGGGGGGGCGCAATGAGCAGTTCTTC.

V and J are TRBV6-5 and TRBJ1-1; D unresolved. CDR1 and CDR2 from the germline V gene are MNHEY and SVGAGI. The germline V and J ends were trimmed by 6 bases and 4 bases, with 12 bases remaining between them. The CDR3 has 13 residues. Here the CDR3 DNA reads TGTGCCAGCAGCCAAAAGGAGGGCACTGAAGCTTTCTTT. The encoded protein is CASSQKEGTEAFF.

Comments on this clone: Other DNA variants within this sample encode the same CDR3. The chain combines TRBV2 with TRBJ2-7; tentative D call: TRBD2 (6 bases). This CDR3 comprises 12 residues. Trimming removed 4 bases at V and 3 bases at J, with 7 bases between. CDR1 and CDR2 (germline): SNHLY, FYNNEI. The DNA of the CDR3 is TGTGCCAGCAGTGTGGAGGGCTACGAGCAGTACTTC. Translating gives CASSVEGYEQYF.

The V and J genes are TRBV2 and TRBJ1-6; 8 nucleotides line up with TRBD1. The germline CDR1 and CDR2 sequences are SNHLY and FYNNEI. The CDR3 runs to 14 residues. V gave up 7 bases and J gave up 5 bases; unmatched junction bases: 4. CDR3 bases: TGTGCCAGCAAGCGGACAGGGAATAATTCACCCCTCCACTTT. Protein sequence: CASKRTGNNSPLHF.

This sequence joins TRBV27 and TRBJ2-1, with TRBD2 identical over 7 bases. This CDR3 has 16 amino acids. Trimming at V came to 5 bases and at J to 6 bases, leaving 13 bases not matched to a gene. Germline values: CDR1 MNHEY, CDR2 SMNVEV (reference sequence). The CDR3 nucleotides read TGTGCCAGCAGTGCCTTGGGGGGGAACGTAGCCAATGAGCAGTTCTTC. Translation gives CASSALGGNVANEQFF.

This clone has a single count. The rearrangement joins TRBV5-1 to TRBJ2-1; D perhaps matches TRBD1 (6 bases). The CDR3 is 16 residues long. Germline lookup yields CDR1 SGHRS and CDR2 YFSETQ. V lost 2 bases and J 7 bases, leaving 19 bases between the germline ends. The CDR3 protein is CASSFIGQLQGNEQFF. The CDR3 bases are TGCGCCAGCAGCTTTATAGGACAGCTTCAGGGTAATGAGCAGTTCTTC.

The chain couples TRBV19 to TRBJ1-5, with a tentative D call TRBD1 (6 bases). Trimming took 3 bases from V and 3 from J, leaving 6 bases between them. Per the germline V gene, CDR1 is LNHDA and CDR2 is SQIVND (reference sequence). CDR3 length: 13 amino acids. Written as DNA, the CDR3 is TGTGCCAGTAGTATGGGGGCCAATCAGCCCCAGCATTTT. Translated, it gives CASSMGANQPQHF.

Only one count was recorded for this clone. The J gene is TRBJ2-7, the V gene TRBV6-5; D may be TRBD2 (7 bases). Between the trimmed V and J ends, which lost 1 base and 6 bases, there was a span of 19 bases. The CDR3 is 16 amino acids. Germline V CDR1 and CDR2: MNHEY, SVGAGI. The CDR3 nucleotides are TGTGCCAGCAGTTACTTCCTAGGGGGGGGCAAAGGCGAGCAGTACTTC. Its translation is CASSYFLGGGKGEQYF.

The rearrangement links TRBV5-4 to TRBJ2-2; D unresolved. V gave up 3 bases and J gave up 6 bases, with 6 bases separating them. The CDR3 extends over 12 amino acids. Germline V gene sequence: CDR1 SGHNT, CDR2 YYREEE (reference sequence). The CDR3 loop reads CASSSSSGELFF. The CDR3 nucleotides are TGTGCCAGCAGCTCCAGTTCCGGGGAGCTGTTTTTT. Full variable domain (missing parts from reference TRBV5-4 and TRBJ2-2): ETGVTQSPTHLIKTRGQQVTLRCSSQSGHNTVSWYQQALGQGPQFIFQYYREEENGRGNFPPRFSGLQFPNYSSELNVNALELDDSALYLCASSSSSGELFFGEGSRLTVL.

This clone was recorded a few times. This sequence joins TRBV5-6 and TRBJ2-7, with 8 nucleotides matching TRBD1. Trimming cost V 4 bases and J 2 bases; bases outside gene matches: 11. Germline CDR1 and CDR2: SGHDT and YYEEEE. This CDR3 has 16 residues. CDR3 region: CASSNRQGSMPYEQYF. The CDR3 DNA sequence: TGTGCCAGCAGCAATAGACAGGGGTCGATGCCCTACGAGCAGTACTTC.

In the case of this clone: Other DNA sequences in this sample translate to the same CDR3. This chain connects TRBV18 to TRBJ1-4; TRBD1 is a possible D gene (5 bases). The V and J ends lost 3 bases and 8 bases respectively, with 10 bases between them. Germline V lookup: CDR1 KGHSH, CDR2 LQKENI. This CDR3 spans 13 amino acids. CDR3 nucleotide sequence: TGTGCCAGCTCACCGGGGCTTGGGGAAAAACTGTTTTTT. Protein sequence: CASSPGLGEKLFF.

This chain links TRBV27 with TRBJ2-1; D unresolved. The CDR3 is 12 residues long. CDR1 and CDR2 from the germline V gene are MNHEY and SMNVEV (reference sequence). V was cut by 2 bases and J by 6 bases, with 5 bases left in between. CDR3 region: CASSLGPNEQFF. The CDR3 DNA reads TGTGCCAGCAGTTTAGGGCCCAATGAGCAGTTCTTC.